This T cell receptor beta chain stems from a study of molecular identifiers for immune sequencing clone quantification. Study-level results: Among effectors, clones above 20 RNA copies held over 99% of molecules; among naive cells, under 1%.

Note on this clonotype: Its antigen is unknown. The junction departs from germline at one end; a sequencing error may be responsible.

For naive CD8 T cells, sorting used the CD8+CD4-CCR7+CD45RA+ phenotype. MiXCR, run by TCRdb on the PCR reads, gives a single entry per CDR3 protein. The repertoire includes thousands of distinct CDR3 sequences, 33% of them detected once, and under 7% sits in the top ten. Germline assignment: CDR1 MNHEY and CDR2 SVGAGI. CDR3 length equals 15 residues. The gene calls are TRBV6-5 and TRBJ2-1, with 9 bases fitting TRBD2. Sequencing was done on a sample of naive CD8+ T cells from blood, with Jurkat cell RNA spiked in. The subset here: FACS-sorted CD8+CD4-CCR7+CD45RA+ naive T cells. The clonotype was recovered from a human donor in good health. Some libraries in this study had Jurkat cell RNA spiked in. The CDR3 nucleotides read TGTGCCAGCGGTCTTAGCGGGAGCTCCTACAATGAGAAGTTCTTC. It is translated as CASGLSGSSYNEKFF.